The 5 T cell receptor beta chains below all came from one sample that was sequenced in a study of blood T cell repertoires in COVID-19. Generated by immunoSEQ multiplex PCR, the TCRdb table keeps only in-frame clones and is missing some. The sample holds under 60,000 clones; approximately 90% are singletons and the top ten take roughly a quarter. Sequencing was carried out using peripheral blood. These receptors came from a woman older than 75 with acute or convalescent COVID-19.

As concerns this clone: Germline is not matched at one junction end, which may reflect a read error. The gene calls are TRBV3-1 (or the pseudogene TRBV3-2) and TRBJ2-1, with a tentative D call TRBD2 (6 bases). This CDR3 region has 15 residues. Looked up from germline, CDR1 is LGHDT and CDR2 is YNNKEL (reference sequence). This CDR3 reads CASSPHRDSHNEQFF. The CDR3 DNA reads as TGTGCCAGCAGCCCTCACCGGGACTCCCACAATGAGCAGTTCTTC.

This chain uses TRBV29-1 with TRBJ2-5, with 7 bases lining up with TRBD1. This CDR3 spans 15 amino acids. Per germline, CDR1 SQVTM and CDR2 ANQGSEA. Trimming removed 3 bases from V and 9 bases from J; junction bases left unmatched: 16. The CDR3: CSVESLWGTQGAQYF. DNA of the CDR3: TGCAGCGTTGAGTCGTTGTGGGGGACCCAGGGGGCCCAGTACTTC.

The rearrangement joins TRBV6-5 to TRBJ1-1; possibly TRBD1 for D (5 bases). Germline lookup yields CDR1 MNHEY and CDR2 SVGAGI. This CDR3 spans 13 amino acids. The ends were cut back, 6 bases at V and 5 bases at J, with 13 bases in the middle. The CDR3 region is CASRTEGGTEAFF. CDR3 nucleotides: TGTGCCAGCAGGACAGAGGGAGGGACTGAAGCTTTCTTT.

The V call is TRBV4-2, the J call TRBJ2-2, with D perhaps TRBD1 (6 bases). The CDR3 has 17 residues. Germline V gene lookup returns CDR1 LGHNA and CDR2 YNFKEQ. The V end lost 1 base, the J end lost 0 bases, and 12 bases lay between the germline ends. CDR3 sequence (DNA): TGTGCCAGCAGCCAAGGCGTTGGGGGCACGAACACCGGGGAGCTGTTTTTT. This encodes CASSQGVGGTNTGELFF.

This chain uses TRBV5-1 with TRBJ2-3; 7 nucleotides match TRBD1. Germline V CDR1 and CDR2: SGHRS, YFSETQ. The ends lost 0 bases at V and 5 bases at J; junction bases unmatched: 3. The CDR3 spans 14 residues. CDR3 nucleotides: TGCGCCAGCAGCTTGGGGGGACAGCTAGATACGCAGTATTTT. Residues: CASSLGGQLDTQYF.